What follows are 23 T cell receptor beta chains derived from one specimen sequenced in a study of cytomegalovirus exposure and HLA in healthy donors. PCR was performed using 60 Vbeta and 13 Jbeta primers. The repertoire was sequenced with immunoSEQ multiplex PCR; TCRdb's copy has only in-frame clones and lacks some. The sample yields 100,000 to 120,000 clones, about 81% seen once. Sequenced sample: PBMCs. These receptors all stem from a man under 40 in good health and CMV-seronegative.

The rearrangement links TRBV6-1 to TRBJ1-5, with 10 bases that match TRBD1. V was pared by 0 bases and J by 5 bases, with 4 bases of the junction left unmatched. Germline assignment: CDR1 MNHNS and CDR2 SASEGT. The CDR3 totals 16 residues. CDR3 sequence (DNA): TGTGCCAGCAGTGAAGCGCCGGGACAGGGGCATCAGCCCCAGCATTTT. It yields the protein CASSEAPGQGHQPQHF.

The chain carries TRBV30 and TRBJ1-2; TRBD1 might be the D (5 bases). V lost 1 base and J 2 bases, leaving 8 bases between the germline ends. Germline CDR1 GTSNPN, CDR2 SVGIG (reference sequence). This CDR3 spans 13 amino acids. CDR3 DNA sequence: TGTGCCTGGAGTGCGGCAGGGAACTATGGCTACACCTTC. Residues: CAWSAAGNYGYTF.

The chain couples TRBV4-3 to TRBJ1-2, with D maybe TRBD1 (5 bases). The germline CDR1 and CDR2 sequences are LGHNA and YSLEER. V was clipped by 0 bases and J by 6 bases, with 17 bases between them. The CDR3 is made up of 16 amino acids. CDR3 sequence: CASSQDQGGWANGYTF. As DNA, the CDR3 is TGCGCCAGCAGCCAAGATCAGGGAGGGTGGGCAAATGGCTACACCTTC.

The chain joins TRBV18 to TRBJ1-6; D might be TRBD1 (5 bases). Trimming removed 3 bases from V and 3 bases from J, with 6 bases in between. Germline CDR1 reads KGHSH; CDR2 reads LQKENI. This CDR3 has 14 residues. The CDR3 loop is CASSPDSYNSPLHF. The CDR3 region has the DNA TGTGCCAGCTCACCCGACAGCTATAATTCACCCCTCCACTTT. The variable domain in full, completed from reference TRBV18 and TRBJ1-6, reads NAGVMQNPRHLVRRRGQEARLRCSPMKGHSHVYWYRQLPEEGLKFMVYLQKENIIDESGMPKERFSAEFPKEGPSILRIQQVVRGDSAAYFCASSPDSYNSPLHFGNGTRLTVT.

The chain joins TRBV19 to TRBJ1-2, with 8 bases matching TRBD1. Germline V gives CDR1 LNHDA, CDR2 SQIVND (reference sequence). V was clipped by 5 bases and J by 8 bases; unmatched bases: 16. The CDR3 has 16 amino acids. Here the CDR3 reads CASSPTSGQAVFGYTF. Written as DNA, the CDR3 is TGTGCCAGTAGTCCGACGTCGGGACAGGCCGTCTTCGGCTACACCTTC.

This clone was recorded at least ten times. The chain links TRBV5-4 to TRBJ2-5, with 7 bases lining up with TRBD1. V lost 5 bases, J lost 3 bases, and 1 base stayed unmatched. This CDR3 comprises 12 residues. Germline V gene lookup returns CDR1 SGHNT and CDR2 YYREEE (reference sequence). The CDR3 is CASSGTEETQYF. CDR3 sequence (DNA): TGTGCCAGCAGTGGGACAGAAGAGACCCAGTACTTC.

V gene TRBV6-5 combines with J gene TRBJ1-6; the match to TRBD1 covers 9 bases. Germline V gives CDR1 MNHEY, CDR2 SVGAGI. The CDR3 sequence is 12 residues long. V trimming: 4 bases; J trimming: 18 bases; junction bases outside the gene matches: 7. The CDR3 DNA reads TGTGCCAGCAGTTCGCCCGGGACAGGGTCCCACTTT. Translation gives CASSSPGTGSHF.

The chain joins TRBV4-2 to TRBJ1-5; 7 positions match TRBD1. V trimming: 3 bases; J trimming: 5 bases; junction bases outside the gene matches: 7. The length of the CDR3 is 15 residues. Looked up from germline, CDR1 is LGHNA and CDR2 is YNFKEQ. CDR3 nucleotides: TGTGCCAGCAGCCACGCAGGGGGAGAGGATCAGCCCCAGCATTTT. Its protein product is CASSHAGGEDQPQHF.

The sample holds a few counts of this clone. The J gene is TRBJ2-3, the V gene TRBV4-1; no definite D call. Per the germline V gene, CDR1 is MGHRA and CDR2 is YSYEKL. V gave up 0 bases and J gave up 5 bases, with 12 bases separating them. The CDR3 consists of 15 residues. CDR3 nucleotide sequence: TGCGCCAGCAGCCAAGATCAACGGTCATTAGATACGCAGTATTTT. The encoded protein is CASSQDQRSLDTQYF.

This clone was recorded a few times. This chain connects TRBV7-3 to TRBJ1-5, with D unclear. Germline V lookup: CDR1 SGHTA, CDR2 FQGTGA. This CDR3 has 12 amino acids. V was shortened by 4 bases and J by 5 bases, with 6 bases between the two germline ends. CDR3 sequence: CASSSSYQPQHF. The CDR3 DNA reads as TGTGCCAGCAGCTCAAGCTATCAGCCCCAGCATTTT.

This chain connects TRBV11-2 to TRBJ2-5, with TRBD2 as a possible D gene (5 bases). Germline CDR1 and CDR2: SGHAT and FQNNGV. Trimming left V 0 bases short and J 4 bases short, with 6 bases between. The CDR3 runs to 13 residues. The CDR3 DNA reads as TGTGCCAGCAGCTTAGATCGGGGAGAGACCCAGTACTTC. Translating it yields CASSLDRGETQYF.

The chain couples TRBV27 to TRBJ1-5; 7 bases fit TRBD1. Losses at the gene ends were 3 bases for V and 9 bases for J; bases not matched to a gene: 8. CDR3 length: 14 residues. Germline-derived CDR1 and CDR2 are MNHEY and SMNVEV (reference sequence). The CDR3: CASSFGQGEGPQHF. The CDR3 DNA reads TGTGCCAGCAGTTTCGGTCAGGGGGAAGGGCCCCAGCATTTT.

The CDR3 coding sequence is TGTGCCAGCAGGCGAGGGACTAGCGGGAGTCCCTACGAGCAGTACTTC. It translates to CASRRGTSGSPYEQYF. The chain carries TRBV28 and TRBJ2-7, with TRBD2 matching over 14 bases. The germline CDR1 and CDR2 sequences are MDHEN and SYDVKM. Trimming removed 6 bases from V and 2 bases from J; junction bases left unmatched: 6. The CDR3 is 16 amino acids.

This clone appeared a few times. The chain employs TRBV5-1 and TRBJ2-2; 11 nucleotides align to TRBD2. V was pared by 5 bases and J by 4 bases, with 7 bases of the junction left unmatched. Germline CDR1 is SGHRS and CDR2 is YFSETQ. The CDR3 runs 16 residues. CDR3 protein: CASSIAGGPSTGELFF. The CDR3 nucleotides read TGCGCCAGCAGTATAGCGGGGGGGCCGAGCACCGGGGAGCTGTTTTTT.

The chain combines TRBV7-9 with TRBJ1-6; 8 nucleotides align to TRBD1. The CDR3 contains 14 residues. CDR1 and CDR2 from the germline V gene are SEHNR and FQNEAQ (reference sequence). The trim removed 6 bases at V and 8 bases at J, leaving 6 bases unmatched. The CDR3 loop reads CASRRRGPYSPLHF. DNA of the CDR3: TGTGCCAGCAGACGCAGGGGGCCTTATTCACCCCTCCACTTT.

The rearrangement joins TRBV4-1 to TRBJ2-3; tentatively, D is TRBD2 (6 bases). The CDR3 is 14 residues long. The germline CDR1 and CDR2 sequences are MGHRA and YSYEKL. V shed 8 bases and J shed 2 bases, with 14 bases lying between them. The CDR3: CASGDLTSTDTQYF. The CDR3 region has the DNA TGCGCCAGCGGGGACTTGACTTCCACAGATACGCAGTATTTT.

In DNA form, the CDR3 reads TGTGCCTGGAGCGGACAGGGGCCCTATAATTCACCCCTCCACTTT. This sequence encodes CAWSGQGPYNSPLHF. The V gene is TRBV30, the J gene TRBJ1-6, with 9 nucleotides matching TRBD1. This CDR3 comprises 15 residues. CDR1 is GTSNPN, CDR2 SVGIG, per germline (reference sequence). With V trimmed by 3 bases and J by 2 bases, 2 bases remained unmatched.

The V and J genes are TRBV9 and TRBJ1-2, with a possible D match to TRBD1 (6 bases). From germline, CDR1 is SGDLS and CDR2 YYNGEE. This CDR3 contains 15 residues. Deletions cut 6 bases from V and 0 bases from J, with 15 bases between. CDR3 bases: TGTGCCAGCAACACACGAGGGGGAGCTAACTATGGCTACACCTTC. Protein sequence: CASNTRGGANYGYTF.

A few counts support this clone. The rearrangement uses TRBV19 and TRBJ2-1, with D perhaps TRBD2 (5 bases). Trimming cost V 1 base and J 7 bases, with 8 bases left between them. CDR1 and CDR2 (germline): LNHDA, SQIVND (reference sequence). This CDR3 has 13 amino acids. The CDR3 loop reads CASSIGGANEQFF. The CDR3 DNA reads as TGTGCCAGTAGTATAGGGGGAGCGAATGAGCAGTTCTTC.

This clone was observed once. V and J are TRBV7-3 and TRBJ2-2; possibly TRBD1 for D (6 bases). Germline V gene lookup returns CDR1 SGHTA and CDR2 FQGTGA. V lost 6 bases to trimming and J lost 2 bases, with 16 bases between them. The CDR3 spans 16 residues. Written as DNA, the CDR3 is TGTGCCAGCAGTACGACACGACAGGAAAACACCGGGGAGCTGTTTTTT. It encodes CASSTTRQENTGELFF. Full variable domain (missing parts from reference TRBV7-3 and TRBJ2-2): GAGVSQTPSNKVTEKGKYVELRCDPISGHTALYWYRQSLGQGPEFLIYFQGTGAADDSGLPNDRFFAVRPEGSVSTLKIQRTERGDSAVYLCASSTTRQENTGELFFGEGSRLTVL.

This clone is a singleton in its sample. This CDR3 is CASSYSGETNYGYTF. The CDR3, as DNA: TGTGCCAGCAGCTATAGTGGGGAGACTAACTATGGCTACACCTTC. V is TRBV7-2 and J is TRBJ1-2, with no clear D. V lost 4 bases and J 0 bases, leaving 12 bases between the germline ends. The CDR3 loop spans 15 amino acids. Germline lookup yields CDR1 SGHTA and CDR2 FQGNSA.

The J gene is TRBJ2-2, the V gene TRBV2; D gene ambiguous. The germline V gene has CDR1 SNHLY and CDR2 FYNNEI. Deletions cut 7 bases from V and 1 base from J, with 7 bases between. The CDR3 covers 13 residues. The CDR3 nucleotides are TGTGCCAGCAACAGTTTGAACACCGGGGAGCTGTTTTTT. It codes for CASNSLNTGELFF.

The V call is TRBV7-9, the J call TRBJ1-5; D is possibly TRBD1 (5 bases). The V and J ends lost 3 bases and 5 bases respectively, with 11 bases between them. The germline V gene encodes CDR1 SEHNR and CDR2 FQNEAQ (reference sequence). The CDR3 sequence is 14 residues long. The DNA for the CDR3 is TGTGCCAGCAGCTTTCAGGGTAACGATCAGCCCCAGCATTTT. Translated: CASSFQGNDQPQHF.